These T cell receptor beta chains were read from a single sample in a study of Graves' ophthalmopathy and Graves' hyperthyroidism. TCRdb re-derived calls from the multiplex PCR reads in MiXCR, one entry per CDR3 protein. The sample lists about 210,000 distinct CDR3 sequences; roughly 29% were seen once. The sequenced sample consisted of peripheral blood. The receptors derive from a middle-aged man with Graves' ophthalmopathy. CDR3s include the opening cysteine and the closing phenylalanine or tryptophan. The order of the fields is D gene, CDR3 length, V gene, clone size, J gene, CDR3 protein, CDR3 DNA. The D gene is left open where the match is weak. Where a row states a size, it is once, few, many or the class of an expanded clone; other rows omit it.

TRBD1	15	TRBV5-1	many	TRBJ2-5	CASSLEDRARETQYF	TGCGCCAGCAGCTTGGAGGACAGGGCGCGGGAGACCCAGTACTTC
.	12	TRBV6-5	many	TRBJ2-5	CASSYAEETQYF	TGTGCCAGCAGTTACGCTGAAGAGACCCAGTACTTC
TRBD1	17	TRBV10-3	once	TRBJ1-1	CAISERGQGIGITEAFF	TGTGCCATCAGTGAGCGGGGACAGGGGATTGGGATCACTGAAGCTTTCTTT
.	14	TRBV7-3	many	TRBJ2-7	CASSLTYVAAEQYF	TGTGCCAGCAGCTTAACGTATGTAGCGGCTGAGCAGTACTTC
TRBD2	15	TRBV28	many	TRBJ2-5	CASRLPGLGAETQYF	TGTGCCAGCAGACTTCCGGGACTAGGGGCGGAGACCCAGTACTTC
.	13	TRBV12-3/TRBV12-4	.	TRBJ1-1	CASKTVRDTEAFF	TGTGCCAGTAAGACAGTTCGGGACACTGAAGCTTTCTTT
.	13	TRBV20-1	many	TRBJ1-1	CSARRGLDTEAFF	TGCAGTGCTAGACGGGGCCTAGACACTGAAGCTTTCTTT
.	15	TRBV6-2/TRBV6-3	many	TRBJ1-1	CASRTHPGRNTEAFF	TGTGCCAGCAGAACCCACCCGGGACGGAACACTGAAGCTTTCTTT
.	13	TRBV30	.	TRBJ1-5	CAWGGGVNQPQHF	TGTGCCTGGGGTGGAGGGGTCAATCAGCCCCAGCATTTT
.	13	TRBV12-5	many	TRBJ2-7	CASGLVSGYEQYF	TGTGCTAGTGGTTTGGTATCGGGGTACGAGCAGTACTTC
.	13	TRBV12-3/TRBV12-4	.	TRBJ2-5	CASSRRAKETQYF	TGTGCCAGCAGTCGTAGGGCGAAGGAGACCCAGTACTTC
TRBD2	17	TRBV6-5	many	TRBJ2-2	CASSSGLAGVVTGELFF	TGTGCCAGCAGTTCCGGACTAGCGGGAGTTGTTACCGGGGAGCTGTTTTTT
.	12	TRBV30	many	TRBJ1-1	CAWGRRNTEAFF	TGTGCCTGGGGTCGAAGGAACACTGAAGCTTTCTTT
.	14	TRBV6-1	.	TRBJ2-2	CASTKLDKFGELFF	TGTGCCAGCACCAAGTTGGACAAATTCGGGGAGCTGTTTTTT
.	13	TRBV12-3/TRBV12-4	many	TRBJ2-2	CASRLTGTGELFF	TGTGCCAGCAGACTCACAGGGACCGGGGAGCTGTTTTTT
.	14	TRBV6-2/TRBV6-3	.	TRBJ1-5	CASRGSLSNQPQHF	TGTGCCAGCAGGGGGTCCCTGAGCAATCAGCCCCAGCATTTT
TRBD2	17	TRBV28	.	TRBJ2-3	CASSFFLAGASTDTQYF	TGTGCCAGCAGTTTCTTCCTAGCGGGAGCTAGCACAGATACGCAGTATTTT
.	12	TRBV7-2	.	TRBJ2-2	CASSPRSGELFF	TGTGCCAGCAGTCCCCGTAGCGGGGAGCTGTTTTTT
TRBD2	14	TRBV12-3/TRBV12-4	.	TRBJ2-7	CASSYAGVTYEQYF	TGTGCCAGCAGTTATGCGGGGGTAACCTACGAGCAGTACTTC
.	13	TRBV11-2	many	TRBJ1-5	CASSPYLLQPQHF	TGTGCCAGCAGCCCCTACCTCCTACAGCCCCAGCATTTT
.	13	TRBV12-3/TRBV12-4	.	TRBJ1-5	CASSLNVNQPQHF	TGTGCCAGCAGTTTAAACGTTAATCAGCCCCAGCATTTT
.	15	TRBV6-2/TRBV6-3	.	TRBJ1-1	CASSPNLGRNTEAFF	TGTGCCAGCAGCCCAAATCTCGGGAGGAACACTGAAGCTTTCTTT
.	14	TRBV11-2	many	TRBJ2-7	CASSLGRTTYEQYF	TGTGCCAGCAGCTTAGGACGGACCACCTACGAGCAGTACTTC
TRBD2	14	TRBV3-1	many	TRBJ2-7	CASSRLAKVYEQYF	TGTGCCAGCAGCCGACTAGCGAAGGTCTACGAGCAGTACTTC
TRBD1	13	TRBV5-1	many	TRBJ1-1	CASSSTGVAEAFF	TGCGCCAGCAGCTCTACAGGGGTGGCTGAAGCTTTCTTT
.	14	TRBV28	.	TRBJ2-7	CASSPFWGNYEQYF	TGTGCCAGCAGTCCCTTTTGGGGAAATTACGAGCAGTACTTC
.	15	TRBV12-3/TRBV12-4	.	TRBJ1-2	CASSLGDAANYGYTF	TGTGCCAGCAGTTTGGGGGACGCAGCTAACTATGGCTACACCTTC
.	12	TRBV6-5	many	TRBJ2-6	CASSTGANVLTF	TGTGCCAGCAGTACTGGGGCCAACGTCCTGACTTTC
.	15	TRBV15	many	TRBJ1-5	CATSRGYMVGQPQHF	TGTGCCACCAGCAGAGGATACATGGTTGGTCAGCCCCAGCATTTT
TRBD1	13	TRBV7-3	many	TRBJ2-5	CASSQRDRETQYF	TGTGCCAGCAGCCAAAGGGACAGGGAGACCCAGTACTTC
TRBD1	16	TRBV6-5	many	TRBJ2-7	CASSYSRTGPIYEQYF	TGTGCCAGCAGTTACTCCCGGACAGGTCCAATCTACGAGCAGTACTTC
.	14	TRBV9	many	TRBJ2-2	CASSGDGHTGELFF	TGTGCCAGCAGTGGGGACGGGCATACCGGGGAGCTGTTTTTT
.	13	TRBV11-1	many	TRBJ2-5	CASTNPPIETQYF	TGTGCCAGCACCAACCCCCCCATAGAGACCCAGTACTTC
TRBD1	13	TRBV6-1	.	TRBJ1-5	CAEGRQGPQPQHF	TGTGCCGAAGGGAGACAGGGGCCTCAGCCCCAGCATTTT
.	13	TRBV27	many	TRBJ2-4	CASSTNGVNIQYF	TGTGCCAGCAGCACAAATGGCGTTAACATTCAGTACTTC
.	14	TRBV28	.	TRBJ1-2	CASSSERMFQGYTF	TGTGCCAGCAGTTCCGAGAGAATGTTTCAGGGCTACACCTTC
.	15	TRBV12-3/TRBV12-4	many	TRBJ1-1	CASSLLEGRNTEAFF	TGTGCCAGCAGCCTCCTTGAAGGTAGAAACACTGAAGCTTTCTTT
TRBD2	17	TRBV5-4	many	TRBJ2-2	CASSSDLAGVNTGELFF	TGTGCCAGCAGCTCGGATCTAGCGGGAGTGAACACCGGGGAGCTGTTTTTT
.	13	TRBV20-1	.	TRBJ2-2	CSASSLDTGELFF	TGCAGTGCTAGCAGCCTAGACACCGGGGAGCTGTTTTTT
TRBD1	13	TRBV29-1	many	TRBJ2-4	CSVESTGPNIQYF	TGCAGCGTTGAATCGACAGGGCCGAACATTCAGTACTTC
.	14	TRBV7-3	.	TRBJ1-1	CASSLTGGMTEAFF	TGTGCCAGCAGCTTAACGGGGGGCATGACTGAAGCTTTCTTT
TRBD1	14	TRBV28	many	TRBJ2-5	CASSPWTGQETQYF	TGTGCCAGCAGTCCGTGGACAGGGCAAGAGACCCAGTACTTC
TRBD1	14	TRBV25-1	.	TRBJ2-7	CASSEGQGGHEQYF	TGTGCCAGCAGCGAGGGACAGGGGGGCCACGAGCAGTACTTC
.	13	TRBV10-3	many	TRBJ1-1	CAISELGNTEAFF	TGTGCCATCAGTGAGCTGGGGAACACTGAAGCTTTCTTT
.	14	TRBV29-1	many	TRBJ2-2	CSVLGHTNTGELFF	TGCAGCGTACTAGGACACACCAACACCGGGGAGCTGTTTTTT
TRBD1	15	TRBV2	.	TRBJ2-7	CASRDSGQGTNEQYF	TGTGCCAGCAGAGATTCGGGACAGGGGACGAACGAGCAGTACTTC
TRBD1	18	TRBV28	many	TRBJ2-7	CASSLYTVRDREAHEQYF	TGTGCCAGCAGTTTGTACACCGTCCGGGACAGGGAGGCCCACGAGCAGTACTTC
.	16	TRBV5-1	many	TRBJ1-1	CASSLGGGASNTEAFF	TGCGCCAGCAGCTTGGGTGGAGGGGCGAGTAACACTGAAGCTTTCTTT
.	14	TRBV5-1	many	TRBJ2-7	CASSLIGSNDEQYF	TGCGCCAGCAGCTTGATCGGGAGTAACGACGAGCAGTACTTC
.	12	TRBV6-5	many	TRBJ1-1	CASSYMNTEAFF	TGTGCCAGCAGTTATATGAACACTGAAGCTTTCTTT
.	14	TRBV28	.	TRBJ1-1	CASSSPSMNTEAFF	TGTGCCAGCAGTTCCCCCTCGATGAACACTGAAGCTTTCTTT